The 5 T cell receptor beta chains listed next were all sequenced from one sample in a study of blood T cells in healthy people across ages. A second roughly 6 to 11 cycle PCR used barcoded and J-beta primers. One entry per CDR3 protein results from TCRdb running MiXCR on the 5' RACE reads. The sample records approximately 810,000 distinct CDR3 sequences, 29% being singletons. Sequencing was performed on blood. Receptor source: a woman older than 75 in good health.

This clonotype was counted ten times or more. This could be a read error, since a much larger clone is one nucleotide away. This sequence joins TRBV6-1 and TRBJ2-5; 9 bases map to TRBD2. After removal of 0 bases from V and 5 bases from J, the junction contained 7 bases not matched to a gene. This CDR3 contains 16 residues. The germline gives CDR1 MNHNS, CDR2 SASEGT. CDR3 sequence: CASSEAWRGGLETQYF. The CDR3 DNA reads as TGTGCCAGCAGTGAAGCCTGGCGGGGGGGCTTGGAGACCCAGTACTTC.

Concerning this clonotype: This clone may be a read error of a much larger clone one base away. The rearrangement links TRBV10-2 to TRBJ2-1; 8 positions agree with TRBD1. CDR1 and CDR2 from the germline V gene are WSHSY and SAAADI. The CDR3 length is 15 residues. V lost 4 bases to trimming and J lost 9 bases; unmatched junction nucleotides: 11. In DNA, the CDR3 is TGCGCCAGCAGTGGCACAGGACAGGGTATCGCTGAGCAGTTCTTC. Amino acid sequence: CASSGTGQGIAEQFF.

The chain has TRBV9 and TRBJ1-4, with D possibly TRBD1 on 5 matching bases. The CDR3 extends over 14 amino acids. Trimming removed 5 bases at V and 10 bases at J, with 18 bases between. Germline CDR1 reads SGDLS; CDR2 reads YYNGEE. This chain's CDR3 is CASSPPTEGGKLFF. CDR3 DNA: TGTGCCAGCAGTCCCCCGACAGAGGGTGGAAAACTGTTTTTT.

This clonotype was seen ten or more times. V gene TRBV4-3 combines with J gene TRBJ2-4; 7 nucleotides line up with TRBD1. CDR3 length: 17 amino acids. V shed 4 bases and J 9 bases; nucleotides not matched to a gene: 18. CDR1 and CDR2 (germline): LGHNA, YSLEER. CDR3 region: CASSPASTGVSSGIQYF. For the CDR3, the DNA is TGCGCCAGCAGCCCGGCCTCAACAGGGGTTAGCAGCGGCATTCAGTACTTC.

This clonotype was observed many times. The chain couples TRBV27 to TRBJ1-5; 9 bases map to TRBD1. V lost 6 bases and J lost 6; bases outside the gene matches: 15. This CDR3 has 17 residues. CDR1 is MNHEY, CDR2 SMNVEV, per germline (reference sequence). In DNA form, the CDR3 reads TGTGCCAGCAGGGACAGGGGAGAGAGCACAGTCAGTCAGCCCCAGCATTTT. Its protein product is CASRDRGESTVSQPQHF.